The clone carrying this TCR beta chain turned up a few times. Its specificity is unknown. This sample is part of a study of identifying expanded T cells in peripheral blood. General observations from the study: Technical replicates showed roughly 1.2 changed clones; approximately 2 weeks 15 to 20; four weeks 19. Variance in clone template counts between two-week samples significantly increased with total template count across all healthy donors.

Profiling relied on immunoSEQ multiplex PCR, and the TCRdb table lists in-frame clones only, not all of them. The table lists tens of thousands of clones, 70% to 90% of them singletons. During the collection period, no donor immune events like infections were recorded. The CDR3 consists of 12 residues. Deletions cut 5 bases from V and 5 bases from J, with 10 bases between. Germline V gives CDR1 SQVTM, CDR2 ANQGSEA. This TCR derives from a person aged 18 to 70 in good health. This rearrangement joins TRBV29-1 to TRBJ2-1; D gene uncertain. The sequenced sample consisted of blood. The chain's CDR3 is CSVLGRNNEQFF. The CDR3 DNA sequence: TGCAGCGTTCTAGGTAGGAACAATGAGCAGTTCTTC.